This TCR beta chain came from a study of T cell responses to AZD1222 COVID-19 vaccine. Notes on the study in general: Spike as a whole was targeted by vaccine-associated CD4 TCRs, dominant at 160-218 and 743-854.

Sequencing used immunoSEQ multiplex PCR; TCRdb keeps in-frame clones, though not all of them. Altogether 120,000 or so clones are present, more than 80% being singletons, with the ten largest covering 4% to 4.5%. Germline CDR1 is MRHNA and CDR2 is SNTAGT. V dropped 8 bases and J dropped 2; count of bases not matched to a gene: 3. The CDR3 runs 14 residues. The table lists this clone with a count of one. Antigen unknown. The sample here was peripheral blood, taken 28 days after the second dose of the MenACWY control vaccine. The source is an adult who received the MenACWY meningococcal vaccine as a control. The chain joins TRBV6-4 to TRBJ2-2, with TRBD2 matching over 9 bases. CDR3 bases: TGTGCCAGCCGACTAGCGGTCAACACCGGGGAGCTGTTTTTT. Protein product: CASRLAVNTGELFF.